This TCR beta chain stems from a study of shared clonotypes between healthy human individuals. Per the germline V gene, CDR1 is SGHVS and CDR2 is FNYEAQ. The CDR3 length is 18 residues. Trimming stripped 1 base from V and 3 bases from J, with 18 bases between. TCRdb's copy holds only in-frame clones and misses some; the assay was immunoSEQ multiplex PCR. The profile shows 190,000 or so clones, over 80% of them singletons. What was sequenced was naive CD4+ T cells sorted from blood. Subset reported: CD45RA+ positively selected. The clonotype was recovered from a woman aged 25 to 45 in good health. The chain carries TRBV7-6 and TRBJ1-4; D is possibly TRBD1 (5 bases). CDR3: CASSLEPRGRRSNEKLFF. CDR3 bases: TGTGCCAGCAGCTTAGAGCCCCGGGGCAGACGATCTAATGAAAAACTGTTTTTT.